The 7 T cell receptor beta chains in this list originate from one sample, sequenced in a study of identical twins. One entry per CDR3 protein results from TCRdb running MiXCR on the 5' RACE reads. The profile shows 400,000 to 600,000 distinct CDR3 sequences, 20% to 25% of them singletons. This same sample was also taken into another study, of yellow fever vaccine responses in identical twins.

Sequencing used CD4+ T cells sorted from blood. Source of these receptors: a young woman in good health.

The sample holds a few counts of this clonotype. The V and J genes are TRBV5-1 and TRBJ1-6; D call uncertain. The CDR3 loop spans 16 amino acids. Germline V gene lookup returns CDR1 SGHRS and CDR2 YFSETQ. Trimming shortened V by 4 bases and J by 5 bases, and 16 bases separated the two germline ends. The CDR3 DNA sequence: TGCGCCAGCAGCCAAAGGGATCTGAGTAATAATTCACCCCTCCACTTT. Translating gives CASSQRDLSNNSPLHF.

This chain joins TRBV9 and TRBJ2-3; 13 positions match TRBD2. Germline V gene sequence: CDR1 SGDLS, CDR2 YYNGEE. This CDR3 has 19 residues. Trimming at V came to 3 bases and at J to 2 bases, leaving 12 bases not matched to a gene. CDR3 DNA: TGTGCCAGCAGCGAGTTCGGACTAGCGGGAGTTAGAAACACAGATACGCAGTATTTT. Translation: CASSEFGLAGVRNTDTQYF.

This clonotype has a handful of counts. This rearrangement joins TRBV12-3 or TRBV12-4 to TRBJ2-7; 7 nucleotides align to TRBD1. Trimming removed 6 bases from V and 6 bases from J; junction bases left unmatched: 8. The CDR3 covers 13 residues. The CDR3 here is CASREQGMGEQYF. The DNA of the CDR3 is TGTGCCAGCAGGGAACAGGGGATGGGCGAGCAGTACTTC.

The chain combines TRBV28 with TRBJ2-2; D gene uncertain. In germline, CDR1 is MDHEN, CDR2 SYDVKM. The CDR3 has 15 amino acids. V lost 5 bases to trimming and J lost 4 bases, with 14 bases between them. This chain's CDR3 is CASSPHEVPTGELFF. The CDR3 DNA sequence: TGTGCCAGCAGTCCCCACGAGGTACCCACCGGGGAGCTGTTTTTT.

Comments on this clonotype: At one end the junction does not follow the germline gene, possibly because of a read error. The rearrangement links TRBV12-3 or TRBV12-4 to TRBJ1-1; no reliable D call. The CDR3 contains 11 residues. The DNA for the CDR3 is TGTGCCAGCAGTTCCCCGGCTGAGGCTTTCTTT. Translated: CASSSPAEAFF.

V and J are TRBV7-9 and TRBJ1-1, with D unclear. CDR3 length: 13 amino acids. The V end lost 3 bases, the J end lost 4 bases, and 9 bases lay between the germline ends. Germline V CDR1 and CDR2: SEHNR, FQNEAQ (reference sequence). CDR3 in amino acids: CASSLKGSTEAFF. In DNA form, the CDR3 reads TGTGCCAGCAGCTTGAAAGGCAGCACTGAAGCTTTCTTT.

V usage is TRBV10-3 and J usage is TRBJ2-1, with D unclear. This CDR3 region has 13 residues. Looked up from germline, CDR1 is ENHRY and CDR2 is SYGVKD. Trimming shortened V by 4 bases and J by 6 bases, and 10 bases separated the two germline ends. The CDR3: CAISVLERNEQFF. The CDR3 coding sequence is TGTGCCATCAGTGTCCTAGAACGCAATGAGCAGTTCTTC.